This T cell receptor (beta chain) was sequenced for a study of T cells in Graves' hyperthyroidism and ophthalmopathy. Regarding the study as a whole: A model of 13 V-J features distinguished ophthalmopathy from stable hyperthyroidism. Most thyroid clonotypes expanded above 0.001 appeared in blood too.

Those with hyperthyroidism were 18 to 65 years old, newly diagnosed, and ill for under 2 months. Diagnosis rested on symptoms, serum thyroxine and TRAb, thyroid ultrasound, and orbital computed tomography. What was amplified from RNA transcripts were TCR beta CDR3 regions. Researchers ran a first-round RT-PCR on the TCR CDR3 using the HTBI primer set. From the multiplex PCR reads, TCRdb called clonotypes with MiXCR, one entry per CDR3 protein. Altogether 480,000 or so distinct CDR3 sequences are present, around an eighth being singletons, with the ten largest covering around 17%. Comment on this clonotype: The antigen is not known. A much larger clone is a single base away; this may be a read error.

The sample was blood. The sequence came from a young woman with Graves' hyperthyroidism.

The CDR3 loop is CASGYSQGKGSNQPQHF. The CDR3 nucleotides are TGTGCCAGCGGTTACTCGCAGGGAAAGGGGAGCAATCAGCCCCAGCATTTT. The chain links TRBV6-5 to TRBJ1-5; weak D call: TRBD1 (5 bases). The CDR3 extends over 17 amino acids. From germline, CDR1 is MNHEY and CDR2 SVGAGI.